This TCR beta chain came from a study of technical replicates of blood from four donors. The data were produced by immunoSEQ multiplex PCR, yet TCRdb's version contains in-frame clones alone and is incomplete. This sample has approximately 76,000 clones, with 91% found just once. The germline V and J ends were trimmed by 1 base and 5 bases, with 9 bases remaining between them. CDR3 length: 14 residues. Germline CDR1 reads SGHVS; CDR2 reads FQNEAQ. Sequenced input: T cells isolated from PBMCs. The receptor's source is a human donor in good health. The V call is TRBV7-8, the J call TRBJ1-5, with D tentatively TRBD1 (5 bases). The CDR3 here is CASSLGRVHQPQHF. CDR3 coding DNA: TGTGCCAGCAGCTTAGGCAGGGTCCATCAGCCCCAGCATTTT.